Here is one TCR beta chain with its context. The sample carries other DNA sequences with the same CDR3. The entry originates in a study of shared T cell receptors in the human thymus. Produced via immunoSEQ multiplex PCR; TCRdb's table is partial and in-frame only. Among some 700,000 clones listed, 85% to 90% were seen once. The CDR3 has 15 amino acids. The germline CDR1 and CDR2 sequences are MDHEN and SYDVKM. V lost 2 bases, J lost 2 bases, and 3 bases stayed unmatched. The same data also went into a second study, on human thymus T cells. From that paper: Resections from corrective heart surgery provided thymus tissue. Thymic and blood repertoires appeared to carry a bias in their V and J gene usage. Thymic repertoires of unrelated individuals were reported in related research to overlap highly.

V gene TRBV28 combines with J gene TRBJ2-7, with 10 positions matching TRBD1. The sequencing sample was made of thymocytes. This receptor was obtained from a boy under two years old with a congenital heart defect. The CDR3 protein is CASSLVGQGAYEQYF. CDR3 bases: TGTGCCAGCAGTTTAGTCGGACAGGGGGCCTACGAGCAGTACTTC. Drawing the rest from reference TRBV28 and TRBJ2-7, the complete variable domain is DVKVTQSSRYLVKRTGEKVFLECVQDMDHENMFWYRQDPGLGLRLIYFSYDVKMKEKGDIPEGYSVSREKKERFSLILESASTNQTSMYLCASSLVGQGAYEQYFGPGTRLTVT.